This is a list of T cell receptor beta chains from one sample in a study of T cells in Graves' hyperthyroidism and ophthalmopathy. From the multiplex PCR reads, TCRdb called clonotypes with MiXCR, one entry per CDR3 protein. The table has 690,000 or so distinct CDR3 sequences, roughly a sixth seen once; the top ten hold over 15%. The sequenced material came from blood. These receptor sequences come from a woman in her forties or fifties with Graves' hyperthyroidism that later progressed to Graves' ophthalmopathy. Each CDR3 is given with its conserved first and last residue. A D gene is named only where the DNA matches it firmly. The size field is filled for only some rows; it gives once, few, many or a size class.

j_gene | v_gene | abundance | d_gene | CDR3nt | CDR3aa
TRBJ1-2 | TRBV19 | few | NA | TGTGCCAGTAATTCGGACAGTTGGGGCTACACCTTC | CASNSDSWGYTF
TRBJ2-5 | TRBV14 | few | NA | TGTGCCAGCAGCCAAGAGACAGGTCTGGAGACCCAGTACTTC | CASSQETGLETQYF
TRBJ2-4 | TRBV11-2 | few | NA | TGTGCCAGCAGCCTGGTGGGGGGAAGCATTCAGTACTTC | CASSLVGGSIQYF
TRBJ1-2 | TRBV9 | NA | TRBD1 | TGTGCCAGCAGCACAGAAGTATCAGGGGGCGAATACTATGGCTACACCTTC | CASSTEVSGGEYYGYTF
TRBJ2-2 | TRBV5-1 | NA | NA | TGCGCCAGCAGCCGGGGTCAGATGCTCACCGGGGAGCTGTTTTTT | CASSRGQMLTGELFF
TRBJ1-5 | TRBV5-8 | many | NA | TGTGCCAGCAGCCGGGGAGCTCAGCCCCAGCATTTT | CASSRGAQPQHF
TRBJ2-3 | TRBV29-1 | few | TRBD1 | TGCAGCGTTGACGGGGTCAGTGGACAGGATTCTAGCACAGATACGCAGTATTTT | CSVDGVSGQDSSTDTQYF
TRBJ1-1 | TRBV19 | NA | NA | TGTGCCAGTAGTACGCAGGGTATCACTGAAGCTTTCTTT | CASSTQGITEAFF
TRBJ2-3 | TRBV20-1 | NA | NA | TGCAGTGCTAGTGGGGTAGGCGGGAACACAGATACGCAGTATTTT | CSASGVGGNTDTQYF
TRBJ1-6 | TRBV3-1 | many | NA | TGTGCCAGCAGCCGGAATAGGGGTTCACCCCTCCACTTT | CASSRNRGSPLHF